These 12 T cell receptor beta chains came from one sample sequenced in a study of blood T cells in healthy people across ages (dated by TCRdb to 2015 to 2017). The receptor library was made with 5' RACE. This sample was sequenced with an Illumina HiSeq 2500. A second roughly 6 to 12 cycle PCR used a sample-barcoded 5' primer and a J-beta primer mix. The raw public data were reprocessed by TCRdb itself: fastp quality trimming at Q25, MiXCR clonotype calling, in-frame beta chains only. Rows with a matching CDR3 protein are joined into one entry that keeps the most common DNA and genes. The sample yields approximately 960,000 distinct CDR3 sequences; roughly 28% were counted once. 10% of the sample belongs to the ten largest clones. The same sample was also studied in work on T cells of mothers and their children.

The sample was blood. The source is a woman in her thirties or forties in good health.

This clonotype showed up just a few times. The chain combines TRBV5-5 with TRBJ2-1, with 12 bases that match TRBD2. CDR1 SGHKS and CDR2 YYEKEE come from the germline V gene (reference sequence). The CDR3 has 17 amino acids. V lost 1 base, J lost 5 bases, and 7 bases stayed unmatched. The CDR3 reads CASSLMASGGANNEQFF. The CDR3 DNA follows: TGTGCCAGCAGCTTGATGGCTAGCGGGGGGGCTAACAATGAGCAGTTCTTC.

The V and J genes are TRBV2 and TRBJ2-1, with D maybe TRBD2 (6 bases). Germline-derived CDR1 and CDR2 are SNHLY and FYNNEI. The CDR3 has 15 residues. Trimming stripped 0 bases from V and 9 bases from J, with 15 bases between. The CDR3: CASSEAGLASSEQFF. In DNA form, the CDR3 reads TGTGCCAGCAGTGAAGCAGGGCTAGCGTCAAGTGAGCAGTTCTTC.

In its sample, this clonotype was seen many times. The chain uses TRBV4-3 and TRBJ2-5; no clear D. The end of the DNA fits TRBJ2-7 better, so the J call may be wrong. The CDR3 has 15 residues. Germline assignment: CDR1 LGHNA and CDR2 YSLEER. The CDR3 region has the DNA TGCGCCAGCAGCCTCACAGTTGTACAGCCGACCGAGCAGTACTTC. This encodes CASSLTVVQPTEQYF.

This chain connects TRBV7-2 to TRBJ2-3; 11 bases agree with TRBD1. The CDR3 is made up of 20 amino acids. Trimming cost V 1 base and J 0 bases; bases outside gene matches: 12. The V gene's germline CDR1 is SGHTA and CDR2 FQGNSA. The CDR3 loop reads CASSLGRGTGGRSSTDTQYF. The CDR3 DNA reads as TGTGCCAGCAGCTTAGGACGGGGGACAGGGGGACGTTCTAGCACAGATACGCAGTATTTT.

The V and J genes are TRBV7-2 and TRBJ2-4; 7 nucleotides line up with TRBD2. From germline, CDR1 is SGHTA and CDR2 FQGNSA. Losses at the gene ends were 8 bases for V and 0 bases for J; bases not matched to a gene: 4. CDR3 length equals 14 residues. The CDR3 sequence is CASLGEGAKNIQYF. The CDR3 DNA reads TGTGCCAGCTTAGGGGAGGGAGCCAAAAACATTCAGTACTTC.

V is TRBV4-1 and J is TRBJ2-1; D is perhaps TRBD2 (5 bases). Trimming removed 0 bases at V and 5 bases at J, with 17 bases between. CDR3 length equals 17 residues. Germline CDR1 MGHRA, CDR2 YSYEKL. The CDR3 DNA reads TGCGCCAGCAGCCAAGATCGAGGAGGAGCTACTAACAATGAGCAGTTCTTC. Amino acids: CASSQDRGGATNNEQFF.

This clonotype was seen ten or more times. This sequence joins TRBV4-3 and TRBJ2-4, with D perhaps assigned TRBD1 or TRBD2 (5 bases each). The germline V and J ends were trimmed by 0 bases and 7 bases, with 10 bases remaining between them. In germline, CDR1 is LGHNA, CDR2 YSLEER. The CDR3 spans 14 residues. The CDR3 sequence is CASSQDTEGNIQYF. The CDR3 coding sequence is TGCGCCAGCAGCCAAGATACAGAGGGGAACATTCAGTACTTC.

This clonotype was seen only a few times. The chain's CDR3 is CASSYGGEVQPQHF. The CDR3 DNA follows: TGTGCCAGCAGTTACGGGGGTGAGGTTCAGCCCCAGCATTTT. V and J are TRBV6-6 and TRBJ1-5; the D gene is possibly TRBD1 (5 bases). Germline CDR1 reads MNHNY; CDR2 reads SVGAGI (reference sequence). The CDR3 runs 14 residues. The V and J ends lost 2 bases and 6 bases respectively, with 11 bases between them.

As for this clonotype: Just one base apart from a much larger clone, this may be a read error. This rearrangement joins TRBV5-1 to TRBJ2-1, with D perhaps matching TRBD1 or TRBD2 (5 bases each). This CDR3 spans 15 amino acids. Germline-derived CDR1 and CDR2 are SGHRS and YFSETQ. Here the CDR3 DNA reads TGCGCCAGCAGCTGGGGGAGAGGCTTTAACAATGGGCAGTTCTTC. Translation: CASSWGRGFNNGQFF.

Turning to this clonotype: The junction and the germline gene differ at one end; a read error may be behind it. The chain joins TRBV28 to TRBJ2-4; 7 bases map to TRBD1. Germline V gene lookup returns CDR1 MDHEN and CDR2 SYDVKM. The CDR3 spans 15 residues. CDR3 region: CASGLPTGAKNIQYF. The CDR3 DNA follows: TGTGCCAGCGGTCTCCCCACAGGGGCCAAGAACATTCAGTACTTC.

V gene TRBV7-9 combines with J gene TRBJ1-5; possibly TRBD1 for D (5 bases). Germline V CDR1 and CDR2: SEHNR, FQNEAQ (reference sequence). V was clipped by 5 bases and J by 6 bases, with 14 bases between them. The CDR3 runs 14 residues. CDR3 nucleotides: TGTGCCAGCAGCCCTCAGGGATTTGGTCAGCCCCAGCATTTT. It codes for CASSPQGFGQPQHF.

This clonotype occurred many times. The chain has TRBV20-1 and TRBJ1-1, with no clear D. The CDR3 has 15 amino acids. V was clipped by 0 bases and J by 0 bases, with 11 bases between them. CDR1 and CDR2 from the germline V gene are DFQATT and SNEGSKA (reference sequence). The CDR3 loop is CSARDIQRMNTEAFF. The DNA of the CDR3 is TGCAGTGCTAGAGATATCCAGAGAATGAACACTGAAGCTTTCTTT.